This T cell receptor (beta chain) was profiled in a study of OX40 agonist ivuxolimab in advanced cancers. Background on the study: Three patients, one with hepatocellular carcinoma and two with cutaneous melanoma, responded partially. Findings and limits, study-wide: Nonresponders included some who also had low normalized T-cell clonal expansion. CD8+ T cells were the subset that, on average, had more expanded clones than CD4+. Circulating CD4+ and CD8+ T cells showed clonal expansion by week 6 at 0.1 to 3.0 mg/kg.

V was shortened by 3 bases and J by 2 bases, with 5 bases between the two germline ends. CDR1 is SGHAT, CDR2 FQNNGV, per germline. There are 14 residues in the CDR3. For this clone: Antigen specificity is unknown.

Assay: immunoSEQ multiplex PCR; the TCRdb copy retains only in-frame clones and omits some. The sample consists of 120,000 or so clones, around 93% of them appearing once. This specimen consisted of CD4+ or CD8+ T cells sorted from blood, obtained in a trial of the OX40 agonist ivuxolimab. This chain links TRBV11-2 with TRBJ1-6, with D possibly being TRBD1 (5 bases). This sequence originates from an adult with an advanced solid tumor such as melanoma, head and neck, liver or kidney cancer. CDR3 loop: CASSLDTYNSPLHF. DNA of the CDR3: TGTGCCAGCAGCTTGGACACCTATAATTCACCCCTCCACTTT. The complete variable domain, with remaining parts taken from reference TRBV11-2 and TRBJ1-6, reads EAGVAQSPRYKIIEKRQSVAFWCNPISGHATLYWYQQILGQGPKLLIQFQNNGVVDDSQLPKDRFSAERLKGVDSTLKIQPAKLEDSAVYLCASSLDTYNSPLHFGNGTRLTVT.